This T cell receptor beta chain was observed in a study of technical replicates of blood from a handful of donors. CDR3 size: 14 residues. Trimming removed 7 bases from V and 2 bases from J, with 15 bases in between. Per germline, CDR1 MNHEY and CDR2 SVGAGI. Assay used: immunoSEQ multiplex PCR; TCRdb lists only in-frame clones, some missing. The top ten clones hold about 0.4% of a sample with tens of thousands of clones, approximately 96% of them seen once. Sequenced: T cells isolated from PBMCs. The origin of this receptor is a human donor in good health. The rearrangement joins TRBV6-5 to TRBJ2-7; D might be TRBD1 (6 bases). The CDR3 loop reads CASKFPGHTYEQYF. The CDR3 coding sequence is TGTGCCAGCAAATTCCCGGGACACACCTACGAGCAGTACTTC.